These T cell receptor beta chains were read from a single sample in a study of T cells in Graves' hyperthyroidism and ophthalmopathy. TCRdb independently ran MiXCR on the multiplex PCR reads; one entry per CDR3 protein. The data show around 530,000 distinct CDR3 sequences, roughly 17% seen once. Sample: blood. Receptors were obtained from a woman aged 18-29 years with Graves' ophthalmopathy. CDR3s include the opening cysteine and the closing phenylalanine or tryptophan. D genes are given only for firm matches. Rows may omit the clone size; those that give it use once, few, many or a size class.

size	J	D	V	DNA	CDR3
few	TRBJ2-7	-	TRBV5-5	TGTGCCAGCAGCTTGGGCCCTGGACGGAAGAGCTCCTACGAGCAGTACTTC	CASSLGPGRKSSYEQYF
-	TRBJ1-1	-	TRBV5-6	TGTGCCAGCAGCCCACAAGGAGACGCCGGGGACACTGAAGCTTTCTTT	CASSPQGDAGDTEAFF
many	TRBJ2-7	-	TRBV5-5	TGTGCCAGCAGCTTGGAACGTACGGACTCCTACGAGCAGTACTTC	CASSLERTDSYEQYF
many	TRBJ1-1	TRBD1	TRBV25-1	TGTGCCAGTGACGGACAGGGGACCCTGAACACTGAAGCTTTCTTT	CASDGQGTLNTEAFF
few	TRBJ1-2	TRBD1	TRBV13	TGTGCCAGCAGCCGACAGGGACATGGCTACACCTTC	CASSRQGHGYTF
-	TRBJ2-1	-	TRBV10-3	TGTGCCATCAGTGAGTCGATAGGGTTTGAGCAGTTCTTC	CAISESIGFEQFF
few	TRBJ2-5	-	TRBV4-2	TGTGCCAGCAGCCAAGATTCCCCCCAAAAGCTAGGCGGAGAGACCCAGTACTTC	CASSQDSPQKLGGETQYF
many	TRBJ1-5	-	TRBV30	TGTGCCTGGAGTGTAGGGGTCGGAAGTCCAAAGGAGCCCCAGCATTTT	CAWSVGVGSPKEPQHF
many	TRBJ1-5	-	TRBV2	TGTGCCAGCAGTGAAGAGGGTGGTGGAAATCAGCCCCAGCATTTT	CASSEEGGGNQPQHF
few	TRBJ2-1	TRBD2	TRBV28	TGTGCCAGCAGTTCACCGACGGGGGGAGGCTCCTACAATGAGCAGTTCTTC	CASSSPTGGGSYNEQFF
many	TRBJ1-1	-	TRBV20-1	TGCAGTGCTAGAGTGACCGGGGCCCAGGCCAGGCCGATGAACACTGAAGCTTTCTTT	CSARVTGAQARPMNTEAFF
few	TRBJ1-1	-	TRBV7-9	TGTGCCAGCAGCGGGGGCAGAGTGAACACTGAAGCTTTCTTT	CASSGGRVNTEAFF
many	TRBJ1-1	TRBD1	TRBV6-1	TGTGCCAGCAGTCGGCTCAAGACAGGGTTAAAGAACACTGAAGCTTTCTTT	CASSRLKTGLKNTEAFF
-	TRBJ2-3	-	TRBV30	TGTGCCTGGAGTGTGGTGAGGGGGGGCCGAAATACGCAGTATTTT	CAWSVVRGGRNTQYF
many	TRBJ1-2	-	TRBV11-1	TGTGCCAGCAGCTCCTCACCACCCAGAGGGTTTTATGGCTACACCTTC	CASSSSPPRGFYGYTF
-	TRBJ1-1	-	TRBV7-9	TGTGCCAGCAGCTTGGCAGTCGCCGAGATGAACACTGAAGCTTTCTTT	CASSLAVAEMNTEAFF
many	TRBJ1-1	-	TRBV7-3	TGTGCCAGCAGCTTATTCGGTGAGAACACTGAAGCTTTCTTT	CASSLFGENTEAFF
few	TRBJ2-2	-	TRBV9	TGTGCCAGCAGCAACTTGCGGGGTTCGAACACCGGGGAGCTGTTTTTT	CASSNLRGSNTGELFF
many	TRBJ2-5	TRBD2	TRBV28	TGTGCCAGCAGAGCGGGGGGGCAGGAAGAGACCCAGTACTTC	CASRAGGQEETQYF
few	TRBJ2-1	TRBD2	TRBV27	TGTGCCAGCAGTTTAGCGACTAGCGGGAGAAGGGACCTTGTGGTACCGAAGGGGGAGCAGTTCTTC	CASSLATSGRRDLVVPKGEQFF
few	TRBJ1-1	-	TRBV6-1	TGTGCCAGCAGAGCAGGCGCTGAAGCTTTCTTT	CASRAGAEAFF
many	TRBJ2-7	TRBD2	TRBV11-2	TGTGCCAGCAGCAGGACTAGCGGTCTCGGGGAGCAGTACTTC	CASSRTSGLGEQYF